This T cell receptor beta chain appears in the sequencing data of a study of blood T cell repertoires in COVID-19. Study-level information: Material from acute and convalescent COVID-19 was sourced from the United States, Italy and Spain.

The data were produced by immunoSEQ multiplex PCR, yet TCRdb's version contains in-frame clones alone and is incomplete. The sample has roughly 52,000 clones, almost 85% seen once. CDR3 length: 14 residues. V lost 0 bases to trimming and J lost 8 bases, with 14 bases between them. The germline CDR1 and CDR2 sequences are SQVTM and ANQGSEA. Sequenced material: peripheral blood. V gene TRBV29-1 combines with J gene TRBJ2-1; the D gene is possibly TRBD2 (7 bases). The clonotype originates from a human donor in a cohort sampled during active COVID-19. The CDR3 nucleotides read TGCAGCGTTGAAGAGGCGAGGGGGAGGGATGAGCAGTTCTTC. Translating it yields CSVEEARGRDEQFF.